This T cell receptor (beta chain) was observed in a study of control samples from healthy donors and cancer patients. With V trimmed by 4 bases and J by 6 bases, 13 bases remained unmatched. From germline, CDR1 is SGHDT and CDR2 YYEEEE. The CDR3 consists of 15 residues. This table comes from immunoSEQ multiplex PCR, and its TCRdb copy is limited to in-frame clones, with some not included. The repertoire includes around 120,000 clones, about nine tenths of them detected once, and around 9% sits in the top ten. The TCR originated in a man aged 40-49 years in good health. The chain joins TRBV5-6 to TRBJ2-7; 7 bases are shared with TRBD1. Material for sequencing was blood. This chain's CDR3 is CASSVGTARGAEQYF. CDR3 in DNA: TGTGCCAGCAGCGTCGGGACAGCCCGGGGCGCCGAGCAGTACTTC. The complete variable domain, with remaining parts taken from reference TRBV5-6 and TRBJ2-7, reads DAGVTQSPTHLIKTRGQQVTLRCSPKSGHDTVSWYQQALGQGPQFIFQYYEEEERQRGNFPDRFSGHQFPNYSSELNVNALLLGDSALYLCASSVGTARGAEQYFGPGTRLTVT.